The rows below give T cell receptor beta chains drawn from one sample of a study of CD4 T cells in relation to SARS-CoV-2 and coronaviruses. Their antigen targets remain unknown. The method was immunoSEQ multiplex PCR; TCRdb's version includes in-frame clones alone and lacks a portion of them. The table records 18,000 or so clones, around 73% of them present only once. Sequencing used CD4+ T cells from PBMCs, cultured in vitro. Receptors originate from a human donor in good health. The CDR3 runs from the conserved cysteine through the conserved F or W.

TRBJ1-1,TRBV10-3,CAIKETGVNTEAFF
TRBJ2-1,TRBV24-1,CATMTRSYNEQFF
TRBJ2-3,TRBV18,CASSPDYLSTDTQYF
TRBJ2-4,TRBV19,CASSPGRIGAGIAKNIQYF
TRBJ1-3,TRBV3-1/TRBV3-2,CASSQVSSGNTIYF
TRBJ2-5,TRBV10-3,CAISDGTVQETQYF
TRBJ2-2,TRBV4-2,CASRPITLNTGELFF
TRBJ2-7,TRBV28,CASRSPYEQYF
TRBJ1-3,TRBV18,CASSPPGSSGNTIYF
TRBJ2-6,TRBV2,CASSVGFGGAGLGANVLTF
TRBJ1-1,TRBV6-5,CASRAGAGTEAFF
TRBJ1-1,TRBV20-1,CSASWGGQEAFF
TRBJ2-5,TRBV29-1,CSVVGQGGETQYF
TRBJ1-1,TRBV6-6,CASQGAGTEAFF
TRBJ1-1,TRBV28,CASSSTGKGTEAFF
TRBJ2-5,TRBV29-1,CSESAGGGLETQYF
TRBJ2-5,TRBV14,CASSQVGMETQYF
TRBJ2-2,TRBV5-1,CASSLYGNTGELFF
TRBJ2-3,TRBV2,CASFSSQDTQYF
TRBJ2-2,TRBV11-2,CASSLVGGELFF
TRBJ2-1,TRBV2,CASIRKFNEQFF
TRBJ2-2,TRBV5-4,CASSSFGRRETGELFF
TRBJ1-5,TRBV28,CASSPNPLQPQHF
TRBJ2-7,TRBV28,CASSSGAEGAYEQYF
TRBJ2-7,TRBV18,CASSPEYLRTDEQYF
TRBJ2-1,TRBV20-1,CSASWGGLSYNEQFF
TRBJ1-5,TRBV19,CASTIRGTVGNQPQHF
TRBJ2-7,TRBV7-3,CASSKGQGFEQYF
TRBJ2-7,TRBV19,CHKHGPTYEQYF
TRBJ2-1,TRBV7-9,CASSLEGGKALQFF
TRBJ1-2,TRBV6-1,CASSETPRAAYGYTF
TRBJ1-5,TRBV3-1/TRBV3-2,CASSQGGLGAQPQHF
TRBJ2-1,TRBV10-3,CAISESISDEQFF